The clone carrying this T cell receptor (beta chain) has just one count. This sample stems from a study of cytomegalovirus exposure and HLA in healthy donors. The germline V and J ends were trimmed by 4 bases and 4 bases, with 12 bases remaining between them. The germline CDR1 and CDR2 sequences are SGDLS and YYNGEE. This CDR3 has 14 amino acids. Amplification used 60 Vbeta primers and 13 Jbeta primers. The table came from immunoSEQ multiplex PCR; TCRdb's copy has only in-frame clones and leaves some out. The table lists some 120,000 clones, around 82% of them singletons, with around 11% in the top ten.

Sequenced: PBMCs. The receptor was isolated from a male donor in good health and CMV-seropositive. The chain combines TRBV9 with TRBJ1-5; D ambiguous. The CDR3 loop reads CASSLSGGNQPQHF. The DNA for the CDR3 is TGTGCCAGCAGCCTGTCGGGAGGGAATCAGCCCCAGCATTTT.